Listed below are T cell receptor beta chains from one sample, sequenced in a study of cytomegalovirus exposure and HLA in healthy donors. Sequencing used immunoSEQ multiplex PCR; TCRdb keeps in-frame clones, though not all of them. Of over 100,000 clones in the sample, 72% are singletons; the top ten hold roughly 4%. Sequenced: PBMCs. Source of these receptors: a middle-aged man in good health and CMV-seropositive. The CDR3 runs from the conserved cysteine through the conserved F or W. The order of the fields is J gene, clone size, V gene, D gene, CDR3 DNA, CDR3 protein. A D gene is named only where the DNA matches it firmly. Expanded clones get a size class; other rows say once, few or many, or leave the size out.

j_call: TRBJ2-1; clone_size: .; v_call: TRBV28; d_call: TRBD2; cdr3_nt: TGTGCCAGCCCACCAAGCGGGAGCTTGCCCAATGAGCAGTTCTTC; cdr3_aa: CASPPSGSLPNEQFF
j_call: TRBJ2-7; clone_size: .; v_call: TRBV6-1; d_call: .; cdr3_nt: TGTGCCAGCAGTTCAGGGGCATCCTACGAACAGTACTTC; cdr3_aa: CASSSGASYEQYF
j_call: TRBJ2-2; clone_size: .; v_call: TRBV19; d_call: .; cdr3_nt: TGTGCCAGTAGTATAAGGGACAGGACGGGGGGGCTGTTTTTT; cdr3_aa: CASSIRDRTGGLFF
j_call: TRBJ1-4; clone_size: .; v_call: TRBV19; d_call: .; cdr3_nt: TGTGCCAGTAGCCCTGGGAGCAGCGAAAAACTGTTTTTT; cdr3_aa: CASSPGSSEKLFF
j_call: TRBJ1-1; clone_size: .; v_call: TRBV28; d_call: .; cdr3_nt: TGTGCCAGCAGTTTCAGGGGCGGTGGGGGCTACAGGGAAGCTTTCTTT; cdr3_aa: CASSFRGGGGYREAFF
j_call: TRBJ2-7; clone_size: once; v_call: TRBV6-1; d_call: .; cdr3_nt: TGTGCCAGCAGTTCCGGGATTTCCTACGAGCAGTACTTC; cdr3_aa: CASSSGISYEQYF
j_call: TRBJ1-4; clone_size: few; v_call: TRBV6-1; d_call: .; cdr3_nt: TGTGCCAGCAGTTTATCTGAGGAGGTTGAAAAACTGTTTTTT; cdr3_aa: CASSLSEEVEKLFF
j_call: TRBJ1-5; clone_size: .; v_call: TRBV7-6; d_call: .; cdr3_nt: TGTGCCAGCAGCCAACATGTGGGAGATCAGCCCCAGCATTTT; cdr3_aa: CASSQHVGDQPQHF
j_call: TRBJ1-1; clone_size: .; v_call: TRBV6-5; d_call: .; cdr3_nt: TGTGCCAGCAGTTTACAGGGAGAGGACACTGAAGCTTTCTTT; cdr3_aa: CASSLQGEDTEAFF
j_call: TRBJ2-3; clone_size: .; v_call: TRBV10-3; d_call: TRBD1; cdr3_nt: TGTGCCATCAGTAACCGGGACAGGGCCTCAGATACGCAGTATTTT; cdr3_aa: CAISNRDRASDTQYF